This T cell receptor beta chain was identified in a study of Ad26.COV2.S vaccination and SARS-CoV-2 variants. Study as a whole: The donor participated in the COV1001 trial, in its Ad26.COV2.S arm. Participants got Ad26.COV2.S intramuscularly, once or twice 56 days apart. Points from the study as a whole: Whether participants received vaccine or placebo, their non-spike TCR breadth was similar.

V gave up 5 bases and J gave up 1 base, with 20 bases separating them. The CDR3 length is 18 residues. Germline V gene lookup returns CDR1 MNHEY and CDR2 SVGEGT. Using immunoSEQ multiplex PCR, the repertoire was profiled, and TCRdb retains in-frame clones only, with some absent. The data contain 430,000 or so clones, approximately 92% of them singletons. The treatment was: some 20 received Ad26.COV2.S at low or high dose, single or two shots; about 5 received placebo; per-sample allocation not given. Each sample was drawn 63 days after the first injection (of vaccine or placebo). Recruitment in Boston yielded a donor of adult age, 18-55 years. Remarks on this clone: The antigen remains undetermined.

The chain has TRBV6-2 or TRBV6-3 and TRBJ2-2, with D possibly being TRBD1 (6 bases). The specimen comprised peripheral blood, sampled in a trial of Ad26.COV2.S vaccine versus placebo. This TCR derives from a person between 18 and 60 years old who received the Ad26.COV2.S COVID-19 vaccine or a placebo. DNA for the CDR3: TGTGCCAGCAGTCCGCACATTCCTGTAGGGGGGAACACCGGGGAGCTGTTTTTT. This codes for CASSPHIPVGGNTGELFF.